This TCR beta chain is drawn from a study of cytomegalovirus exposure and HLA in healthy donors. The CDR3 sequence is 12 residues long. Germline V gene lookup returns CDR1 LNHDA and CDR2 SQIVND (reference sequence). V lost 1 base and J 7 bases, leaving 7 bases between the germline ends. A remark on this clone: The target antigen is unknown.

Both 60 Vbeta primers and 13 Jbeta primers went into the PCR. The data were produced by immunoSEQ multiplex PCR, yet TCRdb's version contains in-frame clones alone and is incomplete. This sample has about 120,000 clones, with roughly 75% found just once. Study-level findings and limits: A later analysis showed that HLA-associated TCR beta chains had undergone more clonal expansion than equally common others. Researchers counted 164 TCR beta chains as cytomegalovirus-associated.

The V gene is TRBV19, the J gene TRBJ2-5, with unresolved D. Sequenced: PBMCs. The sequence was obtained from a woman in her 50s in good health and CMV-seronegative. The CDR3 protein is CASSIVRGTQYF. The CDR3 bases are TGTGCCAGTAGTATAGTTCGAGGGACCCAGTACTTC.